These 16 T cell receptor beta chains originate from one sample sequenced in a study of blood T cell repertoires in COVID-19 (dated by TCRdb to the early 2020s). Library creation used the immunoSEQ multiplex PCR assay. TCRdb's version of the immuneACCESS table is confined to in-frame rearrangements and falls short of the full clone set. An unresolved V gene accounts for under half of the shortfall where checked; the remainder is of unknown origin. The sample profile shows fewer than 110,000 clones; about four fifths of them were found once. 12% of the sample goes to the ten largest clones. The sample taken for sequencing was peripheral blood. The receptors were gathered from a human donor in a cohort sampled during active COVID-19.

The gene calls are TRBV5-1 and TRBJ1-2; D possibly corresponds to TRBD1 (5 bases). Trimming took 0 bases from V and 0 from J, leaving 9 bases between them. The CDR3 runs to 15 residues. Germline CDR1 reads SGHRS; CDR2 reads YFSETQ. The CDR3 DNA follows: TGCGCCAGCAGCTTGGAATGGGGGGCTAACTATGGCTACACCTTC. Protein product: CASSLEWGANYGYTF. The full variable domain, in which reference TRBV5-1 and TRBJ1-2 provide the parts outside the CDR3, is KAGVTQTPRYLIKTRGQQVTLSCSPISGHRSVSWYQQTPGQGLQFLFEYFSETQRNKGNFPGRFSGRQFSNSRSEMNVSTLELGDSALYLCASSLEWGANYGYTFGSGTRLTVV.

The genes are TRBV5-1 and TRBJ2-3; 9 nucleotides match TRBD2. V lost 1 base, J lost 2 bases, and 2 bases stayed unmatched. The CDR3 runs 15 residues. CDR1 is SGHRS, CDR2 YFSETQ, per germline. CDR3 sequence (DNA): TGCGCCAGCAGCTTGTTAGCGGGAGACACAGATACGCAGTATTTT. It codes for CASSLLAGDTDTQYF.

The chain joins TRBV3-1 (or the pseudogene TRBV3-2) to TRBJ2-1, with TRBD2 matching 14 bases. V gave up 5 bases and J gave up 2 bases; unmatched junction bases: 5. The CDR3 runs to 17 residues. The V gene's germline CDR1 is LGHDT and CDR2 YNNKEL (reference sequence). CDR3 DNA: TGTGCCAGCAGCGCTCGACTAGCGGGGGGGCCCTACAATGAGCAGTTCTTC. It is translated as CASSARLAGGPYNEQFF.

The V gene is TRBV11-3, the J gene TRBJ1-5; D gene uncertain. This CDR3 has 14 amino acids. From germline, CDR1 is SGHNT and CDR2 YENEEA. Trimming shortened V by 0 bases and J by 5 bases, and 8 bases separated the two germline ends. The CDR3 is CASSLDGGDQPQHF. In DNA, the CDR3 is TGTGCCAGCAGCTTAGATGGAGGAGATCAGCCCCAGCATTTT.

The genes are TRBV5-1 and TRBJ1-1, with 10 bases that match TRBD1. The V gene's germline CDR1 is SGHRS and CDR2 YFSETQ. CDR3 length: 15 residues. V lost 7 bases to trimming and J lost 5 bases; unmatched junction nucleotides: 11. The CDR3 DNA reads TGCGCCAGCGTCTTGGGACAGGGGTTTTCAACTGAAGCTTTCTTT. Amino acids: CASVLGQGFSTEAFF.

This clone was picked up a small number of times. This rearrangement joins TRBV5-1 to TRBJ1-1, with 7 bases aligning to TRBD1. The CDR3 consists of 14 residues. The V segment lost 2 bases and the J segment 4 bases; nucleotides outside the gene matches: 5. Germline CDR1 and CDR2: SGHRS and YFSETQ. CDR3 amino acids: CASSFQQGLTEAFF. In DNA form, the CDR3 reads TGCGCCAGCAGCTTTCAACAGGGGCTCACTGAAGCTTTCTTT.

This sequence joins TRBV10-3 and TRBJ1-1; possible D gene TRBD1, 5 bases. The germline V and J ends were trimmed by 6 bases and 0 bases, with 11 bases remaining between them. The CDR3 is 14 amino acids. Germline CDR1 reads ENHRY; CDR2 reads SYGVKD. This CDR3 reads CAIRAGDLNTEAFF. CDR3 nucleotides: TGTGCCATCAGAGCCGGGGACTTGAACACTGAAGCTTTCTTT.

In nucleotides, the CDR3 is TGTGCCAGGGAGGGACAGGGTGATGGCTACACCTTC. It translates to CAREGQGDGYTF. The chain employs TRBV2 and TRBJ1-2; 9 bases fit TRBD1. The CDR3 has 12 amino acids. Germline lookup yields CDR1 SNHLY and CDR2 FYNNEI. V lost 9 bases, J lost 6 bases, and 5 bases stayed unmatched.

The chain has TRBV5-1 and TRBJ1-3; TRBD1 matches at 9 bases. Per germline, CDR1 SGHRS and CDR2 YFSETQ. The CDR3 is 17 residues long. With 2 bases clipped from V and 4 bases from J, the junction kept 10 bases outside the gene matches. The CDR3 spells CASSLMQQGASGNTIYF. CDR3 in DNA: TGCGCCAGCAGCTTAATGCAACAGGGGGCTTCGGGAAACACCATATATTTT.

The chain carries TRBV6-1 and TRBJ2-3; 8 positions match TRBD2. J lost 11 bases, V lost 3 bases, and 7 bases had no gene match. The CDR3 loop spans 13 amino acids. CDR1 is MNHNS, CDR2 SASEGT, per germline. The CDR3 spells CASSEEWSGRQYF. CDR3 bases: TGTGCCAGCAGTGAGGAATGGAGCGGGAGGCAGTATTTT.

The chain has TRBV2 and TRBJ1-2, with TRBD1 identical over 7 bases. The junction had 13 bases not matched to a gene; V was cut back by 8 bases and J by 10 bases. This CDR3 has 13 residues. The germline CDR1 and CDR2 sequences are SNHLY and FYNNEI. The CDR3 region is CASVGGQQYDYTF. CDR3 DNA sequence: TGTGCCAGCGTCGGGGGACAGCAGTACGACTACACCTTC.

The V call is TRBV19, the J call TRBJ2-7; a possible D gene is TRBD1 (6 bases). The CDR3 contains 15 residues. Trimming took off 8 bases at V and 5 bases at J, with 22 bases between the two ends. The germline V gene encodes CDR1 LNHDA and CDR2 SQIVND (reference sequence). The CDR3 sequence: CASGYVTGIFHEQYF. As DNA, the CDR3 is TGTGCCAGTGGATACGTAACAGGGATTTTCCACGAGCAGTACTTC.

The J gene is TRBJ1-1, the V gene TRBV5-1, with 7 nucleotides matching TRBD1. The CDR3 is made up of 14 amino acids. The V gene end was trimmed by 3 bases and the J gene end by 4 bases; junction bases not matched to a gene: 6. The germline V gene has CDR1 SGHRS and CDR2 YFSETQ. The CDR3 region has the DNA TGCGCCAGCAGCTCCTCAGGGGGGAGCACTGAAGCTTTCTTT. This codes for CASSSSGGSTEAFF. The full variable domain, in which reference TRBV5-1 and TRBJ1-1 provide the parts outside the CDR3, is KAGVTQTPRYLIKTRGQQVTLSCSPISGHRSVSWYQQTPGQGLQFLFEYFSETQRNKGNFPGRFSGRQFSNSRSEMNVSTLELGDSALYLCASSSSGGSTEAFFGQGTRLTVV.

CDR3 bases: TGCGCCAGCGGGAAACAGGGGTCTGCTTATGGCTACACCTTC. Translating gives CASGKQGSAYGYTF. The gene calls are TRBV5-1 and TRBJ1-2; 7 bases are shared with TRBD1. J gave up 5 bases and V 7 bases, and 11 bases lay outside the gene matches. The CDR3 loop spans 14 amino acids. Germline assignment: CDR1 SGHRS and CDR2 YFSETQ.

The rearrangement links TRBV7-6 to TRBJ2-7; 16 nucleotides match TRBD2. V lost 5 bases to trimming and J lost 3 bases; unmatched junction nucleotides: 4. This CDR3 is 16 amino acids long. Germline-derived CDR1 and CDR2 are SGHVS and FNYEAQ. This CDR3 is CASSVGTSGGVYEQYF. CDR3 nucleotide sequence: TGTGCCAGCAGCGTCGGGACTAGCGGGGGGGTCTACGAGCAGTACTTC.

This chain connects TRBV6-5 to TRBJ1-5, with a weak D call TRBD1 (5 bases). From germline, CDR1 is MNHEY and CDR2 SVGAGI. Trimming removed 0 bases at V and 4 bases at J, with 10 bases between. The CDR3 contains 15 residues. The CDR3 DNA reads TGTGCCAGCAGTTACTCGGGGCCAGGGAATCAGCCCCAGCATTTT. It yields the protein CASSYSGPGNQPQHF.